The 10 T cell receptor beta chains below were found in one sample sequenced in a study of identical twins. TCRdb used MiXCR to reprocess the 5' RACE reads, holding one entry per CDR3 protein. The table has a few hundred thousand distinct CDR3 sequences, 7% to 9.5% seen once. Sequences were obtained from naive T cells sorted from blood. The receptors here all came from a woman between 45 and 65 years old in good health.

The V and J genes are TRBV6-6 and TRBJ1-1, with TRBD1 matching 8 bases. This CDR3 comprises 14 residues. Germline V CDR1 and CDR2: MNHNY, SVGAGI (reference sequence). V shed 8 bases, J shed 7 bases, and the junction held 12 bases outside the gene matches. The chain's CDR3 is CASGLLTGVVEAFF. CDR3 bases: TGTGCCAGCGGGCTCCTGACAGGGGTAGTTGAAGCTTTCTTT.

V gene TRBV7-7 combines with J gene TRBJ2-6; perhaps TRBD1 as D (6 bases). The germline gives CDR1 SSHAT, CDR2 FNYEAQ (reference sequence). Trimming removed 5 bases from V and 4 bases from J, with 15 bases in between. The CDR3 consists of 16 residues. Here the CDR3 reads CASSPRQVPGANVLTF. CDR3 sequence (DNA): TGTGCCAGCAGCCCACGACAGGTCCCAGGGGCCAACGTCCTGACTTTC.

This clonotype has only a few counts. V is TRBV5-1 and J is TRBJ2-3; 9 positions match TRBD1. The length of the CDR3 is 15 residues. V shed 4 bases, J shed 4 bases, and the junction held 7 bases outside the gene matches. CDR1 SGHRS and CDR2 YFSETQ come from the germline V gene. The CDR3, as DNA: TGCGCCAGCAGCCCCGGGACAGGGAGCCCAGATACGCAGTATTTT. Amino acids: CASSPGTGSPDTQYF.

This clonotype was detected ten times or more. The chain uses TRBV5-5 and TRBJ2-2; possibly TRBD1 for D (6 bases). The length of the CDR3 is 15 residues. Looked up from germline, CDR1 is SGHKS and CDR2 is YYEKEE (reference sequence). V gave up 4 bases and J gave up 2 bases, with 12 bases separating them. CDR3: CASSPTGFNTGELFF. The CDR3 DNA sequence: TGTGCCAGCAGCCCAACAGGGTTTAACACCGGGGAGCTGTTTTTT.

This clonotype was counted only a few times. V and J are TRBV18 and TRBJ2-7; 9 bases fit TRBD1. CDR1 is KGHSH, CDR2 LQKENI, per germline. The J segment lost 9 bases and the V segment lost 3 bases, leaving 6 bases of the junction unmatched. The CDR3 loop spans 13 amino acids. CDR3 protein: CASSPMGQGLQYF. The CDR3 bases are TGTGCCAGCTCACCTATGGGACAGGGTCTGCAGTACTTC.

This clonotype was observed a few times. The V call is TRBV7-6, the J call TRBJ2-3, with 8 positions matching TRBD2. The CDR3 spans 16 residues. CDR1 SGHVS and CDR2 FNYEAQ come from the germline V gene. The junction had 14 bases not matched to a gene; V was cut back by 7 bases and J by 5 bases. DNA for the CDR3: TGTGCCAGCACCCCGGAAGGGGCGGGAGGAGGAGATACGCAGTATTTT. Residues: CASTPEGAGGGDTQYF.

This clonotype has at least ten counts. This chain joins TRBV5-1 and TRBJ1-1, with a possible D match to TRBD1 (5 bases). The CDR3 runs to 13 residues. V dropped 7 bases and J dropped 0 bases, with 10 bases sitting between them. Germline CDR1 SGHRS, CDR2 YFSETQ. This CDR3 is CASRDGVNTEAFF. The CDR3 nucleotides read TGCGCCAGCCGGGACGGGGTGAACACTGAAGCTTTCTTT.

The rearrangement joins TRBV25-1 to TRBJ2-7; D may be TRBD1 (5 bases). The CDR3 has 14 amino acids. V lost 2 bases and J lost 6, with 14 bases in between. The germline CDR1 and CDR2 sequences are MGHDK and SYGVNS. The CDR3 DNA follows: TGTGCCAGCAGTGAAAGGGGCCATTCCCTCGAGCAGTACTTC. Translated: CASSERGHSLEQYF.

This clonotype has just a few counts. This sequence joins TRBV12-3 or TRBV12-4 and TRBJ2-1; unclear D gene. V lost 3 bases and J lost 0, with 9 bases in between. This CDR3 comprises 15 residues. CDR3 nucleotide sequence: TGTGCCAGCAGTTTTCCCAGGAGCTCCTACAATGAGCAGTTCTTC. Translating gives CASSFPRSSYNEQFF.

The chain's CDR3 is CASSLVTSEQGEQFF. CDR3 in DNA: TGCGCCAGCAGCTTGGTAACTAGCGAGCAGGGTGAGCAGTTCTTC. The chain recombines TRBV5-1 with TRBJ2-1; 7 positions match TRBD2. The germline V gene encodes CDR1 SGHRS and CDR2 YFSETQ. Trimming cost V 0 bases and J 9 bases; bases outside gene matches: 9. This CDR3 is built from 15 residues.